This T cell receptor beta chain was identified in a study of blood T cell repertoires in COVID-19. As for the study in general: Samples came from the United States, Italy and Spain, spanning acute and convalescent COVID-19. In each case, the material was cDNA or gDNA derived from T cells, B-cell-depleted T cells, or PBMCs.

The V gene lost 0 bases and the J gene lost 0 bases, with 9 bases spanning the gap. Germline V lookup: CDR1 SGHTA, CDR2 FQGNSA. The CDR3 totals 16 residues. Per the original data handling: Cell counts per sample came from amplifying reference gene primers. The table came from immunoSEQ multiplex PCR; TCRdb's copy has only in-frame clones and leaves some out. The DNA gave D and trimming, while V, J and clone size come from that table. The table has approximately 100,000 clones, over 75% seen once. The sequencing sample was made of peripheral blood. This sequence originates from an elderly woman with acute or convalescent COVID-19. V is TRBV7-2 and J is TRBJ1-5; no reliable D call. This CDR3 reads CASSLAWANSNQPQHF. The CDR3 bases are TGTGCCAGCAGCTTAGCGTGGGCGAATAGCAATCAGCCCCAGCATTTT.